This TCR beta chain is from a study of shared clonotypes between healthy human individuals. Study background: Three plates were used per donor for CD4 naive, three for CD4 memory, two for CD8 naive and one for CD8 memory.

The CDR3 is 14 amino acids. The J segment lost 4 bases and the V segment lost 4 bases, leaving 3 bases of the junction unmatched. CDR1 ENHRY and CDR2 SYGVKD come from the germline V gene. The assay ran at deep level. Some clones are missing from TCRdb's copy, which holds only in-frame ones; the method was immunoSEQ multiplex PCR. The sample has about 2.1 million clones; around 95% are singletons. CD45RO-negative, CCR7-selected cells formed the naive CD8 fraction, which excluded terminally differentiated effector memory CD45RA+ cells. The chain carries TRBV10-3 and TRBJ2-5; 10 nucleotides match TRBD1. Sequencing used naive CD8+ T cells from PBMCs. This receptor was taken from a young man in good health. Some clones in this sample may be carry-over from other donors' samples. The CDR3 here is CAISGDRGLETQYF. The CDR3 DNA follows: TGTGCCATCAGTGGAGACAGGGGGCTAGAGACCCAGTACTTC.